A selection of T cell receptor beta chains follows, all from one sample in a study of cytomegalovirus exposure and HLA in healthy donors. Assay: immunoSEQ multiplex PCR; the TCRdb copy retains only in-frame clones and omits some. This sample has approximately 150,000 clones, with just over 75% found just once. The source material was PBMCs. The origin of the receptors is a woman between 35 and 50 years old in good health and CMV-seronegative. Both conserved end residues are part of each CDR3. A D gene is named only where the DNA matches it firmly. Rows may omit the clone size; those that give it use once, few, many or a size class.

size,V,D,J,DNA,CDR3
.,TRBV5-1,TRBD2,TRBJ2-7,TGCGCCAGCAGCCTTAGCGGGCTCTACGAGCAGTACTTC,CASSLSGLYEQYF
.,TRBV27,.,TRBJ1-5,TGTGCCAGTGTCAAGGGGATTCAGCCCCAGCATTTT,CASVKGIQPQHF
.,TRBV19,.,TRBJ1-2,TGTGCCAGTAGTATACGTTCGGGTAACTATGGCTACACCTTC,CASSIRSGNYGYTF
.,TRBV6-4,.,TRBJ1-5,TGTGCCAGCATTATAGCTGTCTATAGCAATCAGCCCCAGCATTTT,CASIIAVYSNQPQHF
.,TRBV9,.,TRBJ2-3,TGTGCCAGCAGCGTGTATGGGCTCACGGATACGCAGTATTTT,CASSVYGLTDTQYF
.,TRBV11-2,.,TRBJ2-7,TGTGCCAGCAGCTCTGTAGTCGGCGAGCAGTACTTC,CASSSVVGEQYF
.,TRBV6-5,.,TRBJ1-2,TGTGCCAGCAGTCCCCGGGGTTATGGCTACACCTTC,CASSPRGYGYTF
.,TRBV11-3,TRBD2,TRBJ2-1,TGTGCCAGCAGCTTCCGCGGGAGGAGCTCCTACAATGAGCAGTTCTTC,CASSFRGRSSYNEQFF
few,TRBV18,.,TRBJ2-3,TGTGCCAGCTCACCACCGTCAGTTGATACGCAGTATTTT,CASSPPSVDTQYF
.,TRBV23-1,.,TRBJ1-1,TGCGCCAGCAGTCAATCGAATGATCATAGATGGACTGAAGCTTTCTTT,CASSQSNDHRWTEAFF
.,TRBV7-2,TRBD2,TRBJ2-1,TGTGCCAGCAGCTTAATGCGGGAGGTCTTACGGGAGCAGTTCTTC,CASSLMREVLREQFF
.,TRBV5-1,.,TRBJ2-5,TGCGCCAGCAGCTTCGGGAGTAAGGAGACCCAGTACTTC,CASSFGSKETQYF
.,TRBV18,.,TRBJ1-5,TGTGCCAGCTCACTGAACGGTCGGGGGGGGAATCAGCCCCAGCATTTT,CASSLNGRGGNQPQHF
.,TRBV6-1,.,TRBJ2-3,TGTGCCAGCAGTGAAGCGCTAGGGGCCTTAAGCACAGATACGCAGTATTTT,CASSEALGALSTDTQYF
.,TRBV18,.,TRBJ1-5,TGTGCCAGCTCACCCCGTACTGAACAGCCCCAGCATTTT,CASSPRTEQPQHF
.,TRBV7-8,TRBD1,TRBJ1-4,TGTGCCAGCAGCTTAGCGACAGGGCCTCTGAATGAAAAACTGTTTTTT,CASSLATGPLNEKLFF
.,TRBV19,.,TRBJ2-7,TGTGCCAGTAGTAAACTTCCGGGACTTATCTCCTACGAGCAGTACTTC,CASSKLPGLISYEQYF
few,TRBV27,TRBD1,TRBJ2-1,TGTGCCAGCGTACGGCCCGGGACAGGGATAAATGAGCAGTTCTTC,CASVRPGTGINEQFF
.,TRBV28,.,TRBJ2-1,TGTGCCAGCAGTTCCGCGGACATCAATGTTGAGCAGTTCTTC,CASSSADINVEQFF
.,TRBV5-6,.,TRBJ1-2,TGTGCCAGCAGCTTGAACCGCTGGAGGTCTCCAAACTATGGCTACACCTTC,CASSLNRWRSPNYGYTF
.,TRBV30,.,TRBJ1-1,TGTGCCTGGAGTAAAGGCGGGGTCACTGAAGCTTTCTTT,CAWSKGGVTEAFF
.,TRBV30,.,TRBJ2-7,TGTGCCTGGGACAGGTCGAGCTCCTACGAGCAGTACTTC,CAWDRSSSYEQYF
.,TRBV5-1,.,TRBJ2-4,TGCGCCAGCAGCCCGAGGCTAGCCCAAAACATTCAGTACTTC,CASSPRLAQNIQYF
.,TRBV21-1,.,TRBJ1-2,TGTGCCAGCAGCAAAGCTCAGGGCGGGGAGCAGTGTATCTTC,CASSKAQGGEQCIF
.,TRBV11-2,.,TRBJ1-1,TGTGCCAGCAGCGGTCCCTCAGGCGTCACTGAAGCTTTCTTT,CASSGPSGVTEAFF
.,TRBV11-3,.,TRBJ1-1,TGTGCCAGCAGCTTAGAGGGCCAGGGGACTGAAGCTTTCTTT,CASSLEGQGTEAFF
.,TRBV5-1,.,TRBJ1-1,TGCGCCAGCAGCTTTGGCACCTCCACTGAAGCTTTCTTT,CASSFGTSTEAFF
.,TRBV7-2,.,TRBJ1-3,TGTGCCAGCAGCCCAGAGGCGGCTGGAAACACCATATATTTT,CASSPEAAGNTIYF
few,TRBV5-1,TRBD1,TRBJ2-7,TGCGCCAGCAGCCGGTCGCGACAGGGGGGGACCTACGAGCAGTACTTC,CASSRSRQGGTYEQYF
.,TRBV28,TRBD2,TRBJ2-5,TGTGCCAGCAGTTTAGGACTAGCGGGAGCTCTAGAGACCCAGTACTTC,CASSLGLAGALETQYF
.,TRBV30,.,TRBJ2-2,TGTGCCTGGAACAGGGCGAACACCGGGGAGCTGTTTTTT,CAWNRANTGELFF
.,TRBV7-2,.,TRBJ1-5,TGTGCCAGCAGCTTATTAGGGGATGGCAATCAGCCCCAGCATTTT,CASSLLGDGNQPQHF
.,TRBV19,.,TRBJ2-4,TGTGCCAGTAGTCACTGGGAGAAAGGCAAAAACATTCAGTACTTC,CASSHWEKGKNIQYF
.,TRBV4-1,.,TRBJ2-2,TGCGCCAGCAGCCAAGAGGAGGAGGGGGCGGGCACCGGGGAGCTGTTTTTT,CASSQEEEGAGTGELFF
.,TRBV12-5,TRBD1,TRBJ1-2,TGTGCTAGTGGTTTGGACCCGCAAAGGGGGACAGAGAATGGCTACACCTTC,CASGLDPQRGTENGYTF
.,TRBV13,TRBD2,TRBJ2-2,TGTGCCAGCAGCCAGGGACTAGCGGGAGCCGTTAACACCGGGGAGCTGTTTTTT,CASSQGLAGAVNTGELFF
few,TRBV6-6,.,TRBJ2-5,TGTGCCAGCAGCGGGTTAGAGACCCAGTACTTC,CASSGLETQYF
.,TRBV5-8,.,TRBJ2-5,TGTGCCAGCACCACTTTATACTCGGGACTCCAAGAGACCCAGTACTTC,CASTTLYSGLQETQYF
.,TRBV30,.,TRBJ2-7,TGTGCCTGGAGCCAATCCTACGAGCAGTACTTC,CAWSQSYEQYF
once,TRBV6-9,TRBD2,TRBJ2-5,TGTGCCAGCAGTTATAAAGGAACTAGCGCGCACCAAGAGACCCAGTACTTC,CASSYKGTSAHQETQYF
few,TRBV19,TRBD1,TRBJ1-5,TGTGCCAGTACGGGACAGGCTAATCAGCCCCAGCATTTT,CASTGQANQPQHF
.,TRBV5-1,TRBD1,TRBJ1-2,TGCGCCAGCAGTTCGACAGGGGAGATCTATGGCTACACCTTC,CASSSTGEIYGYTF
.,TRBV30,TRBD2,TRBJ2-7,TGTGCCTGGAGTGTATCCAGCGGGAGGGGGGGTGAGCAGTACTTC,CAWSVSSGRGGEQYF
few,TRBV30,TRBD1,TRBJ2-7,TGTGCCTGGAGCCCGGACAGGGCGTACGAGCAGTACTTC,CAWSPDRAYEQYF
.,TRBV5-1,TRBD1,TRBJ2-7,TGCGCCAGCAGCTTGCTGGGGACAGCAACCTACGAGCAGTACTTC,CASSLLGTATYEQYF
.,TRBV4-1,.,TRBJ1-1,TGCGCCAGCAGCCAAGAGGGAGGGAGCACTGAAGCTTTCTTT,CASSQEGGSTEAFF
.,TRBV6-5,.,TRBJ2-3,TGTGCCAGCAGTACACTAGCAACAGATACGCAGTATTTT,CASSTLATDTQYF
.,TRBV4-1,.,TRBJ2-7,TGCCCCCCGAAGAGGCAGGGGCGATTCCTTCACAAAAGGTACGAGCAGTACTTC,CPPKRQGRFLHKRYEQYF
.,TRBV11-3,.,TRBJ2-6,TGTGCCAGCAGCTCAATGTCCCCTGGGGCCAACGTCCTGACTTTC,CASSSMSPGANVLTF
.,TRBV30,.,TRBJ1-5,TGTGCCTGGAGTGCCCAGGGTAGTCAGCCCCAGCATTTT,CAWSAQGSQPQHF
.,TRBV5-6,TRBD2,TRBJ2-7,TGTGCCAGCAAGGGGAAGCGGGAGGCCTACGAGCAGTACTTC,CASKGKREAYEQYF
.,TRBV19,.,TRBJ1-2,TGTGCCAGCCGCCACGCGGGAGAGGCAGGGGATGGCTACACCTTC,CASRHAGEAGDGYTF
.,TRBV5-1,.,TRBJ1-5,TGCGCCAGCAGCTCCTCGGGGGGCAATCAGCCCCAGCATTTT,CASSSSGGNQPQHF
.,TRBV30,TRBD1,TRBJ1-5,TGTGCCTGGAGTGTAGGGGGCCTCTATAGCAATCAGCCCCAGCATTTT,CAWSVGGLYSNQPQHF
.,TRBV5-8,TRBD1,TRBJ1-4,TGTGCCAGCAGCAGAACACAGGGGCTTAATGAAAAACTGTTTTTT,CASSRTQGLNEKLFF
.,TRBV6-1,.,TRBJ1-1,TGTGCCAGCATCCTACAGGAGAACACTGAAGCTTTCTTT,CASILQENTEAFF